Below, 28 T cell receptor beta chains from the same sample are listed, as sequenced in a study of early T cells in non-severe SARS-CoV-2 infection. Using its own MiXCR run on the 5' RACE reads, TCRdb lists one record per CDR3 protein. The sample contains tens of thousands of distinct CDR3 sequences, 12% of which appear only once. The sequenced sample was whole blood. The receptors come from an adult who was a healthcare worker with PCR-confirmed SARS-CoV-2 infection or an uninfected control (not recorded which).

There are many counts of this clonotype. The rearrangement uses TRBV30 and TRBJ2-3; D gene unclear. V was clipped by 0 bases and J by 2 bases, with 9 bases between them. The germline V gene has CDR1 GTSNPN and CDR2 SVGIG (reference sequence). The CDR3 is 14 residues long. CDR3 protein: CAWSVSSVTDTQYF. As DNA, the CDR3 is TGTGCCTGGAGTGTATCGTCAGTCACAGATACGCAGTATTTT. The entire variable domain, with the rest obtained from reference TRBV30 and TRBJ2-3, is as follows: SQTIHQWPATLVQPVGSPLSLECTVEGTSNPNLYWYRQAAGRGLQLLFYSVGIGQISSEVPQNLSASRPQDRQFILSSKKLLLSDSGFYLCAWSVSSVTDTQYFGPGTRLTVL.

This chain connects TRBV9 to TRBJ1-4; 8 bases match TRBD1. V shed 2 bases and J 6 bases; nucleotides not matched to a gene: 6. The CDR3 sequence is 15 residues long. From germline, CDR1 is SGDLS and CDR2 YYNGEE. CDR3 amino acids: CASSVRMTGDEKLFF. The CDR3 DNA follows: TGTGCCAGCAGCGTGCGCATGACAGGGGATGAAAAACTGTTTTTT. The full variable domain, in which reference TRBV9 and TRBJ1-4 provide the parts outside the CDR3, is DSGVTQTPKHLITATGQRVTLRCSPRSGDLSVYWYQQSLDQGLQFLIQYYNGEERAKGNILERFSAQQFPDLHSELNLSSLELGDSALYFCASSVRMTGDEKLFFGSGTQLSVL.

J is TRBJ2-7 and V is TRBV10-3; 9 bases fit TRBD1. Per germline, CDR1 ENHRY and CDR2 SYGVKD. J gave up 5 bases and V 8 bases, and 7 bases lay outside the gene matches. This CDR3 contains 13 residues. DNA of the CDR3: TGTGCCATCGGGACAGGGAACGTCCACGAGCAGTACTTC. Translation: CAIGTGNVHEQYF.

V is TRBV7-9 and J is TRBJ2-3, with 8 bases fitting TRBD2. Germline values: CDR1 SEHNR, CDR2 FQNEAQ (reference sequence). The CDR3 runs 17 residues. Trimming removed 5 bases from V and 4 bases from J; junction bases left unmatched: 14. CDR3 loop: CASSPFRAGGAADTQYF. CDR3 sequence (DNA): TGTGCCAGCAGCCCCTTCCGAGCCGGGGGGGCCGCAGATACGCAGTATTTT.

This clonotype showed up just a few times. V gene TRBV10-3 combines with J gene TRBJ1-1; D may be TRBD1 (6 bases). Trimming left V 5 bases short and J 3 bases short, with 10 bases between. The CDR3 consists of 13 residues. CDR1 is ENHRY and CDR2 is SYGVKD in the germline V gene. In nucleotides, the CDR3 is TGTGCCATCAGTCGGGACATCCACACTGAAGCTTTCTTT. Translating it yields CAISRDIHTEAFF.

This rearrangement joins TRBV29-1 to TRBJ1-1; D not resolved. CDR1 and CDR2 (germline): SQVTM, ANQGSEA. The CDR3 loop spans 12 amino acids. Trimming removed 4 bases at V and 0 bases at J, with 6 bases between. The CDR3 nucleotides are TGCAGCGTTGTGACCATGAACACTGAAGCTTTCTTT. This gives the protein CSVVTMNTEAFF.

The sample holds a few counts of this clonotype. The chain couples TRBV20-1 to TRBJ2-1; 12 bases are shared with TRBD2. The ends lost 3 bases at V and 3 bases at J; junction bases unmatched: 6. Germline loops: CDR1 DFQATT, CDR2 SNEGSKA (reference sequence). This CDR3 is built from 16 residues. The CDR3 DNA reads TGCAGTGCTAGGAGACTAGCGGGAGATATCTACAATGAGCAGTTCTTC. Translated, it gives CSARRLAGDIYNEQFF.

J is TRBJ2-2 and V is TRBV2, with 12 bases fitting TRBD1. Per the germline V gene, CDR1 is SNHLY and CDR2 is FYNNEI. Germline trimming cut 2 bases from V and 6 bases from J; bases unmatched to any gene: 4. The length of the CDR3 is 16 residues. CDR3 residues: CASSERGQGAPGELFF. Written as DNA, the CDR3 is TGTGCCAGCAGTGAACGGGGACAGGGGGCCCCCGGGGAGCTGTTTTTT.

This clonotype was counted a few times. This chain connects TRBV20-1 to TRBJ1-6, with D unclear. The CDR3 loop spans 16 amino acids. Trimming cost V 0 bases and J 0 bases, with 9 bases left between them. The germline V gene has CDR1 DFQATT and CDR2 SNEGSKA (reference sequence). In DNA form, the CDR3 reads TGCAGTGCTAGAGACCTACTTGGCTCCTATAATTCACCCCTCCACTTT. This translates into CSARDLLGSYNSPLHF.

In this sample, this clonotype turned up a few times. The CDR3 loop is CSAPRSGGPDTQYF. For the CDR3, the DNA is TGCAGTGCCCCTCGTTCGGGGGGCCCGGATACGCAGTATTTT. This chain joins TRBV20-1 and TRBJ2-3; possibly TRBD2 for D (7 bases). The CDR3 spans 14 residues. Germline CDR1 and CDR2: DFQATT and SNEGSKA (reference sequence). V lost 6 bases and J lost 6, with 19 bases in between.

This clonotype was seen ten or more times. The J gene is TRBJ1-3, the V gene TRBV4-2; unclear D gene. Germline CDR1 reads LGHNA; CDR2 reads YNFKEQ. The CDR3 is made up of 19 amino acids. Trimming took off 0 bases at V and 4 bases at J, with 22 bases between the two ends. DNA of the CDR3: TGTGCCAGCAGCCAAGATGGAGACGGGAGGCTCCTAGGAGGAAACACCATATATTTT. Protein sequence: CASSQDGDGRLLGGNTIYF.

This chain uses TRBV12-3 or TRBV12-4 with TRBJ2-7; D gene uncertain. The V and J ends lost 3 bases and 0 bases respectively, with 12 bases between them. The CDR3 has 15 amino acids. The CDR3 DNA reads TGTGCCAGCAGTTTTAGTCTCAGGAGCTCCTACGAGCAGTACTTC. Protein product: CASSFSLRSSYEQYF.

This clonotype occurred a few times. The V call is TRBV20-1, the J call TRBJ2-3; D possibly corresponds to TRBD2 (5 bases). Deletions cut 6 bases from V and 2 bases from J, with 24 bases between. The CDR3 has 17 residues. Germline lookup yields CDR1 DFQATT and CDR2 SNEGSKA (reference sequence). For the CDR3, the DNA is TGCAGTGCGACCGCCTCTAGCCTCCTCGGCACCACAGATACGCAGTATTTT. Translated: CSATASSLLGTTDTQYF.

The chain recombines TRBV6-1 with TRBJ2-3; D assignment may be TRBD1 or TRBD2 (8 bases each). Germline loops: CDR1 MNHNS, CDR2 SASEGT. V was shortened by 5 bases and J by 2 bases, with 26 bases between the two germline ends. This CDR3 has 19 residues. CDR3 residues: CASSYRGRTSLRPTDTQYF. The DNA of the CDR3 is TGTGCCAGCAGTTACAGGGGGAGGACTAGCCTGCGGCCCACAGATACGCAGTATTTT.

This chain connects TRBV2 to TRBJ2-7, with a tentative D call TRBD1 (6 bases). CDR1 is SNHLY and CDR2 is FYNNEI in the germline V gene. V was shortened by 4 bases and J by 4 bases, with 11 bases between the two germline ends. The CDR3 loop spans 13 amino acids. The CDR3 is CASSGVGTYEQYF. CDR3 DNA: TGTGCCAGCAGTGGGGTAGGGACATACGAGCAGTACTTC.

This clonotype was observed a handful of times. DNA for the CDR3: TGCGCCAGTGGAGCGGGGGAGCGCTACAATGAGCAGTTCTTC. Encoded protein: CASGAGERYNEQFF. The chain joins TRBV5-1 to TRBJ2-1, with 8 bases identical to TRBD2. CDR3 size: 14 residues. With 8 bases clipped from V and 3 bases from J, the junction kept 7 bases outside the gene matches. Germline values: CDR1 SGHRS, CDR2 YFSETQ.

The sample holds a few counts of this clonotype. The V and J genes are TRBV11-3 and TRBJ1-1; D is unclear. The length of the CDR3 is 13 residues. V gave up 5 bases and J gave up 0 bases, with 7 bases separating them. In germline, CDR1 is SGHNT, CDR2 YENEEA. CDR3 DNA: TGTGCCAGCAGCCAGAGGCTGAACACTGAAGCTTTCTTT. Its translation: CASSQRLNTEAFF.

This chain connects TRBV11-1 to TRBJ2-2; 7 bases agree with TRBD2. Germline V gene data show CDR1 as SGHAT and CDR2 as FQDESV (reference sequence). Losses at the gene ends were 7 bases for V and 4 bases for J; bases not matched to a gene: 12. This CDR3 is built from 16 residues. CDR3 nucleotides: TGTGCCAGCAACTGGGAGGGGCTAGCGGCCACCGGGGAGCTGTTTTTT. Translated, it gives CASNWEGLAATGELFF.

A few counts support this clonotype. This chain connects TRBV11-2 to TRBJ1-5; TRBD1 matches 8 bases. This CDR3 has 14 amino acids. The V gene's germline CDR1 is SGHAT and CDR2 FQNNGV. With 5 bases clipped from V and 7 bases from J, the junction kept 7 bases outside the gene matches. The CDR3 protein is CASSHTGGRQPQHF. The CDR3 DNA follows: TGTGCCAGCAGCCATACAGGGGGAAGGCAGCCCCAGCATTTT.

This clonotype has ten or more counts. At one end the junction does not follow the germline gene, possibly because of a read error. The rearrangement links TRBV29-1 to TRBJ2-1, with D possibly matching TRBD2 (6 bases). The CDR3 has 11 residues. From germline, CDR1 is SQVTM and CDR2 ANQGSEA. The CDR3 bases are TGCAGCGCCCTGACTAGTGCCCGCGCTAGCTTC. Protein product: CSALTSARASF.

The chain recombines TRBV5-1 with TRBJ2-7; no clear D gene. The CDR3 has 13 residues. Trimming shortened V by 0 bases and J by 3 bases, and 7 bases separated the two germline ends. Germline CDR1 is SGHRS and CDR2 is YFSETQ. Here the CDR3 DNA reads TGCGCCAGCAGCTTGGACGTATACTACGAGCAGTACTTC. It codes for CASSLDVYYEQYF.

This clonotype was found a few times. The chain has TRBV5-4 and TRBJ2-3, with 11 nucleotides matching TRBD2. V lost 1 base, J lost 5 bases, and 3 bases stayed unmatched. Germline CDR1 SGHNT, CDR2 YYREEE (reference sequence). The CDR3 length is 15 residues. CDR3 residues: CASSLRLAGLDTQYF. For the CDR3, the DNA is TGTGCCAGCAGCTTGAGACTAGCGGGATTAGATACGCAGTATTTT.

This clonotype came up many times. The chain uses TRBV5-1 and TRBJ1-2; TRBD1 agrees at 8 bases. V lost 3 bases, J lost 2 bases, and 3 bases stayed unmatched. This CDR3 is built from 14 residues. CDR1 and CDR2 from the germline V gene are SGHRS and YFSETQ. The CDR3 region is CASSSGQENYGYTF. DNA of the CDR3: TGCGCCAGCAGCTCGGGACAGGAGAACTATGGCTACACCTTC.

This clonotype has at least ten counts. The chain employs TRBV5-1 and TRBJ2-1; TRBD2 matches 9 bases. Trimming at V came to 5 bases and at J to 2 bases, leaving 14 bases not matched to a gene. CDR1 is SGHRS and CDR2 is YFSETQ in the germline V gene. The CDR3 loop spans 18 amino acids. The CDR3 sequence: CASRPGIAGVTPYNEQFF. The CDR3 bases are TGCGCCAGCAGGCCAGGAATAGCGGGAGTTACCCCCTACAATGAGCAGTTCTTC. Variable domain in full (rest from reference TRBV5-1 and TRBJ2-1): KAGVTQTPRYLIKTRGQQVTLSCSPISGHRSVSWYQQTPGQGLQFLFEYFSETQRNKGNFPGRFSGRQFSNSRSEMNVSTLELGDSALYLCASRPGIAGVTPYNEQFFGPGTRLTVL.

V and J are TRBV20-1 and TRBJ2-1; 9 nucleotides align to TRBD2. V shed 6 bases and J 6 bases; nucleotides not matched to a gene: 12. This CDR3 has 15 residues. Germline CDR1 reads DFQATT; CDR2 reads SNEGSKA (reference sequence). The CDR3 loop reads CSAPHPREGLNEQFF. CDR3 in DNA: TGCAGTGCCCCCCACCCGCGGGAGGGCCTCAATGAGCAGTTCTTC.

To note about this clonotype: A much more abundant neighbour one base away suggests this may be a read error. The chain joins TRBV6-2 or TRBV6-3 to TRBJ2-1; the D gene is possibly TRBD1 (5 bases). The germline gives CDR1 MNHEY, CDR2 SVGEGT. The CDR3 is 11 amino acids. CDR3 residues: CASKGYNEQLF. CDR3 sequence (DNA): TGTGCCAGCAAGGGGTACAATGAGCAGTTATTC.

This chain joins TRBV6-1 and TRBJ2-1; TRBD1 agrees at 11 bases. With V trimmed by 4 bases and J by 1 base, 18 bases remained unmatched. This CDR3 comprises 21 residues. Germline loops: CDR1 MNHNS, CDR2 SASEGT. The DNA of the CDR3 is TGTGCCAGCAGTGGAGGGAGGCTAGGACAGGGGGCCTTGGATTCCTACAATGAGCAGTTCTTC. It encodes CASSGGRLGQGALDSYNEQFF.

The table lists this clonotype with many counts. The chain couples TRBV7-9 to TRBJ1-2; no definite D call. Germline loops: CDR1 SEHNR, CDR2 FQNEAQ (reference sequence). Trimming removed 2 bases at V and 1 base at J, with 14 bases between. The CDR3 spans 16 residues. The CDR3 DNA reads TGTGCCAGCAGCTTATCTTCGGGGTCTCATAACTATGGCTACACCTTC. The encoded protein is CASSLSSGSHNYGYTF.